The following is a T cell receptor (beta chain) sequence with its context. For every subset, genomic DNA was evenly distributed across several immunoSEQ plates. Study processing details: Junction-only sequences without quality scores were provided by ImmunoSEQ, so filtering was different. Clones were sequenced by immunoSEQ multiplex PCR, and TCRdb holds only the in-frame ones, with some missing. Clone size and V and J calls were adopted from that table, with D and trimming inferred from the DNA. The sample lists under 1 million clones, nearly 95% occurring once. Naive CD8 cells comprised CD45RO-negative, CCR7-positively selected cells, excluding terminally differentiated effector memory CD45RA+ cells. This sample is drawn from a study of shared clonotypes between healthy human individuals. Across the study: Donors, aged 18 to 49, were a couple of women and a few men. For every donor, three CD4 naive, three CD4 memory, two CD8 naive and one CD8 memory plates were used.

There are 18 residues in the CDR3. The germline V gene encodes CDR1 SQVTM and CDR2 ANQGSEA. V lost 4 bases to trimming and J lost 0 bases; unmatched junction nucleotides: 13. The J gene is TRBJ2-1, the V gene TRBV29-1, with 9 bases aligning to TRBD2. The clonotype was recovered from a man aged 25 to 45 in good health. Material: naive CD8+ T cells sorted from blood. The CDR3 DNA reads as TGCAGCGTTGTCTTTAGATATAGCGGGAGCTTCTCCTACAATGAGCAGTTCTTC. Translated: CSVVFRYSGSFSYNEQFF.